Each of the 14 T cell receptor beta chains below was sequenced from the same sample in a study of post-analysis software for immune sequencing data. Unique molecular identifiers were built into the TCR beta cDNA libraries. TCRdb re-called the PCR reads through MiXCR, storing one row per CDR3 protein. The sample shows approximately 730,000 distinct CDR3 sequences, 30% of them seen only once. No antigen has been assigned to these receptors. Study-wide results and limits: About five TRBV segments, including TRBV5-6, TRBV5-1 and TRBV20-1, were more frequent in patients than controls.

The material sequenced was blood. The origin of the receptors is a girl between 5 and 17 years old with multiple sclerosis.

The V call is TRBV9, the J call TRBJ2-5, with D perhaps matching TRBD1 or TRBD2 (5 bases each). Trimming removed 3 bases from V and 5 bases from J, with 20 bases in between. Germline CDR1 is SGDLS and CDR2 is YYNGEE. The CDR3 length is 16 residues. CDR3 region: CASSASGPGTGETQYF. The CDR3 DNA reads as TGTGCCAGCAGCGCGTCTGGACCGGGGACGGGGGAGACCCAGTACTTC.

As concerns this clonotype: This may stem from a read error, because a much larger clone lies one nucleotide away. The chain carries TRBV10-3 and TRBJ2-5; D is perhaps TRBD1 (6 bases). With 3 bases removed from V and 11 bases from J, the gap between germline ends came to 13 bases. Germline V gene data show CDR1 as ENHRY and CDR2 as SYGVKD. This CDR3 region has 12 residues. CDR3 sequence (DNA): TGTGCCATCAGTGACGAGGGGGAGAAGCAGTACTTC. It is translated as CAISDEGEKQYF.

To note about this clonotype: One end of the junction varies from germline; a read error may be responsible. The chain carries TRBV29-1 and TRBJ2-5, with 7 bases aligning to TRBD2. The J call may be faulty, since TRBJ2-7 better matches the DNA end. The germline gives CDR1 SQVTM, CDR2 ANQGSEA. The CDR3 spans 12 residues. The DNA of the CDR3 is TGCGGCGTGGTCGGGGGGAACTACGAGCAGTACTTC. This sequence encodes CGVVGGNYEQYF.

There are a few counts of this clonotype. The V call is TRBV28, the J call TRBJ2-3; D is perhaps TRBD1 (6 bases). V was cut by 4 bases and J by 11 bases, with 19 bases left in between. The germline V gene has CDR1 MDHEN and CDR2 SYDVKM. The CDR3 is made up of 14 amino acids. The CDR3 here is CASSSTGTAGEQYF. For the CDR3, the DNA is TGTGCCAGCAGTTCCACAGGGACGGCTGGGGAGCAGTATTTT.

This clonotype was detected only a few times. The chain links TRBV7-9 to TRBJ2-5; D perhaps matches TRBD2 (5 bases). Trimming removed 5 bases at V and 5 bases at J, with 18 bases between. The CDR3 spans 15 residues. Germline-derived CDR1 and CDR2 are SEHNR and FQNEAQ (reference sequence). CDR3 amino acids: CASSPPPASSETQYF. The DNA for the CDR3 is TGTGCCAGCAGCCCCCCTCCTGCTAGCAGCGAGACCCAGTACTTC.

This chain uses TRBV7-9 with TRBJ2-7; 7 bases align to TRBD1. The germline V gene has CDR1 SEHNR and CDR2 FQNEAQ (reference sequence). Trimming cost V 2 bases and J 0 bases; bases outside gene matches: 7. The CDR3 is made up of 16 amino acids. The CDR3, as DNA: TGTGCCAGCAGCTTATTCCTGGGACAGAGCTCCTACGAGCAGTACTTC. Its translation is CASSLFLGQSSYEQYF.

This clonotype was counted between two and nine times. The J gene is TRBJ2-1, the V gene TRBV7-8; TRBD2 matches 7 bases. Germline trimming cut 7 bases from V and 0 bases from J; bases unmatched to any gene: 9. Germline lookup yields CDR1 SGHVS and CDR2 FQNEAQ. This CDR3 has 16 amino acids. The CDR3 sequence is CASTPPRGVSYNEQFF. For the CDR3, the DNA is TGTGCCAGCACCCCACCCCGGGGGGTCTCCTACAATGAGCAGTTCTTC.

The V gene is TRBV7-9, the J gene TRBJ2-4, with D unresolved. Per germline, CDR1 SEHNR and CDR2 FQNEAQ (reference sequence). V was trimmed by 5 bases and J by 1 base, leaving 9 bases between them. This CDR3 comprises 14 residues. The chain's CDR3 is CASSRDQAKNIQYF. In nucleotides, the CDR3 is TGTGCCAGCAGCAGAGATCAGGCCAAAAACATTCAGTACTTC.

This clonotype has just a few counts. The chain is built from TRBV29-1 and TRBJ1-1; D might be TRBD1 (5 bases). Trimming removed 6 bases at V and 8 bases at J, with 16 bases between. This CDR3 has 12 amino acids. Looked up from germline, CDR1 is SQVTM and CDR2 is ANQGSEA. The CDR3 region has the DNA TGCAGCGTGGCGCAGGGTAGAGGGGAAGCTTTCTTT. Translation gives CSVAQGRGEAFF.

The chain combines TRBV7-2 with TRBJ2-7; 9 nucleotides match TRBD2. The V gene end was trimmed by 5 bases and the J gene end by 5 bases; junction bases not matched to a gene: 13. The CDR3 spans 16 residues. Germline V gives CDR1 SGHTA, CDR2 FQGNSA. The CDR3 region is CASSLRGAGGPDEQYF. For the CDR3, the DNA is TGTGCCAGCAGCCTCCGGGGCGCGGGAGGGCCGGACGAGCAGTACTTC. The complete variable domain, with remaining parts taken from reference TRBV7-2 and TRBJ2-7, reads GAGVSQSPSNKVTEKGKDVELRCDPISGHTALYWYRQSLGQGLEFLIYFQGNSAPDKSGLPSDRFSAERTGGSVSTLTIQRTQQEDSAVYLCASSLRGAGGPDEQYFGPGTRLTVT.

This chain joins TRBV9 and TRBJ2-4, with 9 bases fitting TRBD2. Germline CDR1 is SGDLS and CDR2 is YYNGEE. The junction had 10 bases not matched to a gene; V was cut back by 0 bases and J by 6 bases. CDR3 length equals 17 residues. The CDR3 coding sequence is TGTGCCAGCAGCGTAGGCGGGAGGGCCCTCAGCGGAAACATTCAGTACTTC. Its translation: CASSVGGRALSGNIQYF.

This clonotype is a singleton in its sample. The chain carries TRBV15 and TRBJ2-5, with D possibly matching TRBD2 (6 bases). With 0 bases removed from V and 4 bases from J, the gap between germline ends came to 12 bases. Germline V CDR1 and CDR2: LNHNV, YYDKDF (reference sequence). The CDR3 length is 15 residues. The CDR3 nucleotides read TGTGCCACCAGCAGAGATCGTCTAGCGCGAGAGACCCAGTACTTC. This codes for CATSRDRLARETQYF.

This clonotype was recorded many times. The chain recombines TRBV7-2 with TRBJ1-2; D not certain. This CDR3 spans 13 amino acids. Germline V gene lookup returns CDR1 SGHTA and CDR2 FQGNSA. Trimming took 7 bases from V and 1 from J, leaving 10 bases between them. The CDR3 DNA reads TGTGCCAGCACCCGAAGCGGTAACTATGGCTACACCTTC. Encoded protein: CASTRSGNYGYTF.

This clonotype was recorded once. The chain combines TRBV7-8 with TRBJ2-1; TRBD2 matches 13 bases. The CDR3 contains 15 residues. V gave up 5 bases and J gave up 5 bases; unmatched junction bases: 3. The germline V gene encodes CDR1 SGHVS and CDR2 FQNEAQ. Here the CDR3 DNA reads TGTGCCAGCAGCCATACTAGCGGGGGGGACAATGAGCAGTTCTTC. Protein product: CASSHTSGGDNEQFF.